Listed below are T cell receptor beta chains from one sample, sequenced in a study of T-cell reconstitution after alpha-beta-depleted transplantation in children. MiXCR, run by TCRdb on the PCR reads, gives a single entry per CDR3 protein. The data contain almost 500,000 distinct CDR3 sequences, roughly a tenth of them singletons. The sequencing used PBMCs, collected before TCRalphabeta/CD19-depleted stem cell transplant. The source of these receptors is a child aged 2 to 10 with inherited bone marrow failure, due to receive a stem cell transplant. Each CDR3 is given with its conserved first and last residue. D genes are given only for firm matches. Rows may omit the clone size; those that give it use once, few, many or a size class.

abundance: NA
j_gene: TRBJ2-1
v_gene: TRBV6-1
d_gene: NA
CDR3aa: CASRDGRDNEQFF
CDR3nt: TGTGCCAGCAGGGACGGACGAGACAATGAGCAGTTCTTC

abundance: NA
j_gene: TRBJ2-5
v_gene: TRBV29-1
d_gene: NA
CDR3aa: CSVEDRDPREETQYF
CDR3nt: TGCAGCGTTGAAGACCGGGACCCGCGGGAAGAGACCCAGTACTTC

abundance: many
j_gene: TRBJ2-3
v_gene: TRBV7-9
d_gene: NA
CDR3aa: CASSPGTSSLDTQYF
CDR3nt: TGTGCCAGCAGCCCGGGAACCTCCTCCCTAGATACGCAGTATTTT

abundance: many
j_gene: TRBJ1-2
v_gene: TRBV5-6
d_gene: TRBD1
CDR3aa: CASSSLPGQGGGYTF
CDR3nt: TGTGCCAGCAGCAGCCTTCCAGGACAGGGGGGCGGCTACACCTTC

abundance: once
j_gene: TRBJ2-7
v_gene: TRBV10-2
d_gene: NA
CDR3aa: CASTGGWGYEQYF
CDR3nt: TGCGCCAGCACCGGGGGCTGGGGCTACGAGCAGTACTTC

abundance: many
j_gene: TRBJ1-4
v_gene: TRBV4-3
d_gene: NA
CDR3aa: CASSRIWQANEKLFF
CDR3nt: TGCGCCAGCAGCCGGATTTGGCAGGCTAATGAAAAACTGTTTTTT

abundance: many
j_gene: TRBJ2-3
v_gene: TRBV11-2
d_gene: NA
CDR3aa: CASSLKDITDTQYF
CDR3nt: TGTGCCAGCAGCTTAAAGGATATCACAGATACGCAGTATTTT

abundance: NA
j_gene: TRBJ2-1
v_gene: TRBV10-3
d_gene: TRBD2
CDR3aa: CAIRLDGTSGSSYNEQFF
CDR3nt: TGTGCCATCAGGCTAGACGGGACTAGCGGGAGCTCCTACAATGAGCAGTTCTTC

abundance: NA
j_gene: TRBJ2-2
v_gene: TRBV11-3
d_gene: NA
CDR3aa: CASSLLRDTGELFF
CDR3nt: TGTGCCAGCAGCTTATTGCGGGACACCGGGGAGCTGTTTTTT

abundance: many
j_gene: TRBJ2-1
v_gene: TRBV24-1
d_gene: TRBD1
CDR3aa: CATSERPGQGFYNEQFF
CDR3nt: TGTGCCACCAGTGAGAGACCGGGACAGGGATTCTACAATGAGCAGTTCTTC

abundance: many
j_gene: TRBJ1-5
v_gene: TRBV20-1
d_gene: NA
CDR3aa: CSARQVSNQPQHF
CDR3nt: TGCAGTGCTCGGCAGGTTAGCAATCAGCCCCAGCATTTT

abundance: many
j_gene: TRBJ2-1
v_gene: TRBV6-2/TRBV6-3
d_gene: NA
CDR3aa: CASTDETGIVNEQFF
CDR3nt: TGTGCCAGCACCGACGAGACAGGAATAGTCAATGAGCAGTTCTTC

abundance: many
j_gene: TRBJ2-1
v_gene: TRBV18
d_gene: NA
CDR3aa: CASSQNTINEQFF
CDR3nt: TGTGCCAGCTCACAGAACACAATCAATGAGCAGTTCTTC

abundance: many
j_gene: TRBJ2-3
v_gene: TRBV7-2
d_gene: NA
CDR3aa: CASSSGLHTDTQYF
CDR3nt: TGTGCCAGCAGCTCGGGACTTCACACAGATACGCAGTATTTT

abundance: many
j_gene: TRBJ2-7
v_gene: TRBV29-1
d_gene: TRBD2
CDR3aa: CSVEVGGRAFEQYF
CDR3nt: TGCAGCGTTGAAGTGGGAGGGAGGGCGTTCGAGCAGTACTTC

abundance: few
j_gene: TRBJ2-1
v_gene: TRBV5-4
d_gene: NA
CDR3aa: CASSLGGTSSYNEQFF
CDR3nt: TGTGCCAGCAGCTTGGGCGGGACTTCTTCCTACAATGAGCAGTTCTTC

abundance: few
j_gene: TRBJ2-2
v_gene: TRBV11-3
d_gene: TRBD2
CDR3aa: CASSLDLAGGSTGELFF
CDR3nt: TGTGCCAGCAGCTTAGATCTAGCGGGAGGCTCCACCGGGGAGCTGTTTTTT

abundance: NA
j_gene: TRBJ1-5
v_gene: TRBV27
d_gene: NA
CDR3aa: CASSYGFDQPQHF
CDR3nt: TGTGCCAGCAGTTACGGATTCGATCAGCCCCAGCATTTT